One and the same sample provided the 32 T cell receptor beta chains below, sequenced in a study of blood T cell repertoires in COVID-19. Sequencing used immunoSEQ multiplex PCR; TCRdb keeps in-frame clones, though not all of them. The repertoire has 70,000 to 95,000 clones, approximately 92% of them found once; the top ten carry approximately 6.3%. Sequencing was performed on peripheral blood. The receptors derive from a woman aged 55-69 years with active COVID-19.

The V call is TRBV28, the J call TRBJ2-7; TRBD2 matches at 13 bases. The CDR3 extends over 19 amino acids. Germline CDR1 reads MDHEN; CDR2 reads SYDVKM. After removal of 1 base from V and 3 bases from J, the junction contained 12 bases not matched to a gene. CDR3 sequence: CASSLSLGTSGKSDYEQYF. The CDR3, as DNA: TGTGCCAGCAGTTTATCTCTAGGGACTAGCGGGAAGAGTGACTACGAGCAGTACTTC.

V gene TRBV29-1 combines with J gene TRBJ2-1; D may be TRBD2 (6 bases). The V gene lost 3 bases and the J gene lost 2 bases, with 14 bases spanning the gap. CDR3 length: 15 amino acids. Germline V gene sequence: CDR1 SQVTM, CDR2 ANQGSEA. The CDR3 coding sequence is TGCAGCGTTGACGTGGGAGGCGGCCCCTACAATGAGCAGTTCTTC. Its translation is CSVDVGGGPYNEQFF.

V is TRBV7-9 and J is TRBJ1-3, with TRBD1 matching 9 bases. With V trimmed by 6 bases and J by 2 bases, 8 bases remained unmatched. The CDR3 is 16 amino acids. Germline values: CDR1 SEHNR, CDR2 FQNEAQ (reference sequence). The CDR3 nucleotides are TGTGCCAGCAGTCATGGACAGGGGAGAACTGGAAACACCATATATTTT. Translated, it gives CASSHGQGRTGNTIYF.

This chain joins TRBV27 and TRBJ2-7; 8 bases are a match to TRBD1. CDR1 and CDR2 (germline): MNHEY, SMNVEV (reference sequence). With V trimmed by 6 bases and J by 2 bases, 9 bases remained unmatched. CDR3 size: 15 residues. The CDR3 is CASSKTGDKTYEQYF. CDR3 bases: TGTGCCAGCAGCAAGACAGGGGACAAAACCTACGAGCAGTACTTC.

In nucleotides, the CDR3 is TGTGCCAGCAGTTTTTATTCAGGACTAGCGGGTGGAAAAGAGACCCAGTACTTC. This sequence encodes CASSFYSGLAGGKETQYF. The chain couples TRBV28 to TRBJ2-5; 11 bases fit TRBD2. CDR3 length: 18 amino acids. Germline V gene data show CDR1 as MDHEN and CDR2 as SYDVKM. The junction had 12 bases not matched to a gene; V was cut back by 3 bases and J by 3 bases.

The chain uses TRBV10-1 and TRBJ2-7, with D uncertain. The length of the CDR3 is 13 residues. The germline V and J ends were trimmed by 6 bases and 0 bases, with 9 bases remaining between them. Germline V lookup: CDR1 WNHNN, CDR2 SYGVQD (reference sequence). CDR3 loop: CASSELPSYEQYF. The CDR3 DNA follows: TGCGCCAGCAGCGAACTTCCCTCCTACGAGCAGTACTTC.

The V and J genes are TRBV3-1 (or the pseudogene TRBV3-2) and TRBJ2-3, with 11 bases that match TRBD2. There are 16 residues in the CDR3. The germline V gene has CDR1 LGHDT and CDR2 YNNKEL (reference sequence). J lost 4 bases, V lost 0 bases, and 3 bases had no gene match. CDR3 residues: CASSQDVLAGADTQYF. DNA of the CDR3: TGTGCCAGCAGCCAAGATGTACTAGCGGGAGCAGATACGCAGTATTTT.

The V and J genes are TRBV5-5 and TRBJ1-2, with D possibly TRBD1 on 6 matching bases. Trimming cost V 3 bases and J 7 bases, with 22 bases left between them. The CDR3 is 16 amino acids. Germline V gives CDR1 SGHKS, CDR2 YYEKEE (reference sequence). Here the CDR3 reads CASSSIGGQGIGGYTF. In DNA form, the CDR3 reads TGTGCCAGCAGCTCGATAGGCGGCCAGGGGATAGGTGGCTACACCTTC.

J is TRBJ2-3 and V is TRBV28; 7 nucleotides agree with TRBD1. V lost 6 bases, J lost 2 bases, and 5 bases stayed unmatched. The CDR3 has 14 residues. Germline V gives CDR1 MDHEN, CDR2 SYDVKM. This chain's CDR3 is CASRDRKHTDTQYF. DNA for the CDR3: TGTGCCAGCAGGGACAGGAAACACACAGATACGCAGTATTTT.

This clone was seen a handful of times. The chain employs TRBV19 and TRBJ2-1; D possibly corresponds to TRBD2 (5 bases). CDR1 is LNHDA, CDR2 SQIVND, per germline (reference sequence). There are 16 residues in the CDR3. V was shortened by 0 bases and J by 1 base, with 10 bases between the two germline ends. In DNA, the CDR3 is TGTGCCAGTAGTATAGATCTAGAGGGTTCCTACAATGAGCAGTTCTTC. Encoded protein: CASSIDLEGSYNEQFF.

The chain combines TRBV25-1 with TRBJ1-1; 8 nucleotides agree with TRBD1. Trimming cost V 3 bases and J 10 bases; bases outside gene matches: 16. Germline CDR1 reads MGHDK; CDR2 reads SYGVNS. The CDR3 runs to 16 residues. Here the CDR3 DNA reads TGTGCCAGCAGTGAGCCAGGTGGTCAGGGGGCACGCGGAGCTTTCTTT. Translation gives CASSEPGGQGARGAFF.

The V gene is TRBV28, the J gene TRBJ2-7; TRBD1 is a possible D gene (6 bases). The CDR3 is 12 residues long. The V end lost 2 bases, the J end lost 4 bases, and 6 bases lay between the germline ends. Germline lookup yields CDR1 MDHEN and CDR2 SYDVKM. The CDR3 DNA sequence: TGTGCCAGCAGTTTACAGGGGTACGAGCAGTACTTC. Translated, it gives CASSLQGYEQYF.

This clone was picked up one time. This chain links TRBV25-1 with TRBJ1-2; possibly TRBD1 for D (5 bases). V dropped 8 bases and J dropped 5 bases, with 12 bases sitting between them. Germline lookup yields CDR1 MGHDK and CDR2 SYGVNS. The CDR3 runs 12 residues. CDR3 residues: CASSRDYYGYTF. CDR3 nucleotide sequence: TGTGCCAGCTCCCGGGACTATTATGGCTACACCTTC.

CDR3 loop: CASTPTAQAGSPLHF. The CDR3, as DNA: TGCGCCAGCACCCCGACCGCCCAGGCGGGCTCACCCCTCCACTTT. This chain uses TRBV5-1 with TRBJ1-6; D unresolved. The CDR3 has 15 amino acids. The V gene lost 6 bases and the J gene lost 10 bases, with 20 bases spanning the gap. The germline V gene encodes CDR1 SGHRS and CDR2 YFSETQ. The complete variable domain, with remaining parts taken from reference TRBV5-1 and TRBJ1-6, reads KAGVTQTPRYLIKTRGQQVTLSCSPISGHRSVSWYQQTPGQGLQFLFEYFSETQRNKGNFPGRFSGRQFSNSRSEMNVSTLELGDSALYLCASTPTAQAGSPLHFGNGTRLTVT.

Comment on this clone: The conserved phenylalanine or tryptophan normally closing the CDR3 is absent here, so this likely arose from a read error. The DNA is left out, because the CDR3 cannot be placed on it with certainty; the CDR3 is given as TCRdb lists it. The gene calls are TRBV3-1 (or the pseudogene TRBV3-2) and TRBJ1-1; TRBD1 reflects the table's D call only, with no check against the DNA. Germline CDR1 and CDR2: LGHDT and YNNKEL (reference sequence). The CDR3 has 12 amino acids, counting both end residues. The chain's CDR3 is CASSHQGQGGVL.

V gene TRBV14 combines with J gene TRBJ2-3, with D hard to call. The V and J ends lost 1 base and 8 bases respectively, with 13 bases between them. Per germline, CDR1 SGHDN and CDR2 FVKESK. The CDR3 extends over 14 amino acids. The CDR3 bases are TGTGCCAGCAGCCAAGGAAGTTTGCGAGGTACGCAGTATTTT. Amino acids: CASSQGSLRGTQYF.

The CDR3 DNA follows: TGCGCCAGCAACGGACAGGCGAGAGGGAATGGCTACACCTTC. Translation: CASNGQARGNGYTF. The J gene is TRBJ1-2, the V gene TRBV10-2, with TRBD1 matching over 7 bases. Germline V lookup: CDR1 WSHSY, CDR2 SAAADI. Trimming at V came to 7 bases and at J to 6 bases, leaving 11 bases not matched to a gene. The CDR3 covers 14 residues.

The genes are TRBV19 and TRBJ1-1; D not resolved. CDR1 and CDR2 (germline): LNHDA, SQIVND (reference sequence). V was pared by 5 bases and J by 3 bases, with 10 bases between. The CDR3 length is 13 residues. CDR3: CASSLGVDTEAFF. The CDR3 DNA reads TGTGCCAGTAGTCTGGGCGTGGACACTGAAGCTTTCTTT. Based on the CDR3 plus reference TRBV19 and TRBJ1-1, the full variable domain is DGGITQSPKYLFRKEGQNVTLSCEQNLNHDAMYWYRQDPGQGLRLIYYSQIVNDFQKGDIAEGYSVSREKKESFPLTVTSAQKNPTAFYLCASSLGVDTEAFFGQGTRLTVV.

The rearrangement uses TRBV11-3 and TRBJ2-7; 7 bases are a match to TRBD1. CDR1 and CDR2 from the germline V gene are SGHNT and YENEEA. The junction had 2 bases not matched to a gene; V was cut back by 0 bases and J by 6 bases. The CDR3 totals 13 residues. CDR3 sequence (DNA): TGTGCCAGCAGCTTAGAGCCAGGGGGCGAGCAGTACTTC. This codes for CASSLEPGGEQYF.

V and J are TRBV19 and TRBJ2-7; tentative D call: TRBD1 (6 bases). V lost 5 bases to trimming and J lost 1 base, with 15 bases between them. This CDR3 spans 15 amino acids. Germline-derived CDR1 and CDR2 are LNHDA and SQIVND (reference sequence). CDR3 protein: CASSLDWGRSYEQYF. CDR3 DNA: TGTGCCAGTAGTCTGGATTGGGGGCGATCCTACGAGCAGTACTTC. Using reference TRBV19 and TRBJ2-7 for the parts outside the CDR3, the full variable domain is DGGITQSPKYLFRKEGQNVTLSCEQNLNHDAMYWYRQDPGQGLRLIYYSQIVNDFQKGDIAEGYSVSREKKESFPLTVTSAQKNPTAFYLCASSLDWGRSYEQYFGPGTRLTVT.

Here the CDR3 DNA reads TGTGCCACCAGCAGAGATCGCGGCGGGAGCACAGATACGCAGTATTTT. It translates to CATSRDRGGSTDTQYF. The chain couples TRBV15 to TRBJ2-3; TRBD2 is a possible D gene (5 bases). With 0 bases removed from V and 0 bases from J, the gap between germline ends came to 10 bases. CDR1 is LNHNV and CDR2 is YYDKDF in the germline V gene (reference sequence). The CDR3 sequence is 16 residues long.

The chain has TRBV28 and TRBJ2-7; TRBD2 is a possible D gene (6 bases). The V end was cut by 7 bases, the J end by 1 base, with 14 bases between. Germline V gene lookup returns CDR1 MDHEN and CDR2 SYDVKM. The CDR3 is 14 amino acids. Written as DNA, the CDR3 is TGTGCCAGCACAGTCGGGGGTGGATCCTACGAGCAGTACTTC. Translating gives CASTVGGGSYEQYF.

This clone turned up a few times. The rearrangement joins TRBV19 to TRBJ2-6; tentatively, D is TRBD2 (6 bases). CDR1 is LNHDA and CDR2 is SQIVND in the germline V gene (reference sequence). CDR3 size: 17 residues. Trimming stripped 2 bases from V and 0 bases from J, with 11 bases between. CDR3 sequence: CASSITSRHSGANVLTF. In DNA, the CDR3 is TGTGCCAGTAGTATAACTAGCCGGCACTCTGGGGCCAACGTCCTGACTTTC.

The rearrangement links TRBV11-2 to TRBJ2-5; 9 bases are shared with TRBD2. Germline trimming cut 5 bases from V and 0 bases from J; bases unmatched to any gene: 4. The CDR3 has 15 residues. Germline assignment: CDR1 SGHAT and CDR2 FQNNGV. The CDR3 nucleotides read TGTGCCAGCAGCCCGAGCGGGGGGTACCAAGAGACCCAGTACTTC. Its translation is CASSPSGGYQETQYF.

The chain has TRBV18 and TRBJ2-7, with TRBD1 matching 11 bases. The CDR3 loop spans 15 amino acids. Germline V gives CDR1 KGHSH, CDR2 LQKENI. V trimming: 4 bases; J trimming: 4 bases; junction bases outside the gene matches: 6. The CDR3 reads CASSLPGTGGYEQYF. The CDR3 bases are TGTGCCAGCTCACTACCTGGGACAGGGGGGTACGAGCAGTACTTC. The full variable domain, rest sourced from reference TRBV18 and TRBJ2-7, is NAGVMQNPRHLVRRRGQEARLRCSPMKGHSHVYWYRQLPEEGLKFMVYLQKENIIDESGMPKERFSAEFPKEGPSILRIQQVVRGDSAAYFCASSLPGTGGYEQYFGPGTRLTVT.

This chain links TRBV6-2 or TRBV6-3 with TRBJ2-7, with TRBD2 as a possible D gene (6 bases). V lost 5 bases to trimming and J lost 4 bases, with 9 bases between them. CDR1 and CDR2 (germline): MNHEY, SVGEGT. The CDR3 has 12 amino acids. The CDR3 protein is CASSRGIYEQYF. For the CDR3, the DNA is TGTGCCAGCAGTCGCGGGATTTACGAGCAGTACTTC.

The genes are TRBV5-6 and TRBJ2-1; tentative D call: TRBD1 (6 bases). V was clipped by 2 bases and J by 7 bases, with 10 bases between them. There are 13 residues in the CDR3. Per germline, CDR1 SGHDT and CDR2 YYEEEE. The CDR3 here is CASSFQGRNEQFF. The CDR3 DNA follows: TGTGCCAGCAGCTTTCAGGGGCGGAATGAGCAGTTCTTC.

The V gene is TRBV9, the J gene TRBJ2-5, with TRBD2 matching 7 bases. Germline CDR1 and CDR2: SGDLS and YYNGEE. Trimming removed 4 bases from V and 5 bases from J; junction bases left unmatched: 11. CDR3 length: 15 residues. CDR3 loop: CASSINSGVRETQYF. For the CDR3, the DNA is TGTGCCAGCAGCATTAACAGCGGGGTCCGGGAGACCCAGTACTTC. The whole variable domain, remainder taken from reference TRBV9 and TRBJ2-5, is DSGVTQTPKHLITATGQRVTLRCSPRSGDLSVYWYQQSLDQGLQFLIQYYNGEERAKGNILERFSAQQFPDLHSELNLSSLELGDSALYFCASSINSGVRETQYFGPGTRLLVL.

The chain combines TRBV10-2 with TRBJ1-5, with 10 bases identical to TRBD1. The CDR3 is 16 residues long. The germline V gene has CDR1 WSHSY and CDR2 SAAADI. V lost 6 bases and J lost 1; bases outside the gene matches: 6. Here the CDR3 reads CASSGQGVWSNQPQHF. The CDR3 DNA is TGCGCCAGCAGCGGACAGGGGGTATGGAGCAATCAGCCCCAGCATTTT.

The chain is built from TRBV19 and TRBJ2-5, with 8 bases matching TRBD1. Germline V gene sequence: CDR1 LNHDA, CDR2 SQIVND (reference sequence). The CDR3 is 14 residues long. After removal of 5 bases from V and 5 bases from J, the junction contained 7 bases not matched to a gene. DNA of the CDR3: TGTGCCAGTAGTCCTGGACAGGGTTATGAGACCCAGTACTTC. Its translation: CASSPGQGYETQYF.

The rearrangement joins TRBV11-3 to TRBJ1-4, with D perhaps matching TRBD1 (5 bases). V was shortened by 5 bases and J by 6 bases, with 16 bases between the two germline ends. The CDR3 has 15 residues. CDR1 is SGHNT and CDR2 is YENEEA in the germline V gene. The CDR3 sequence is CASSPTGELYEKLFF. The CDR3, as DNA: TGTGCCAGCAGCCCCACGGGGGAGTTATATGAAAAACTGTTTTTT.

V and J are TRBV5-3 and TRBJ2-1; 11 positions agree with TRBD1. TRBV5-3 is identified as an open reading frame with a role that is uncertain. This CDR3 region has 15 residues. V was pared by 4 bases and J by 2 bases, with 2 bases of the junction left unmatched. The CDR3 sequence is CARSLGQGAYNEQFF. The DNA of the CDR3 is TGTGCCAGAAGCCTGGGACAGGGGGCCTACAATGAGCAGTTCTTC.